The source of this TCR beta chain is a study of cytomegalovirus exposure and HLA in healthy donors. It was with 60 Vbeta and 13 Jbeta primers that the PCR ran. This table comes from immunoSEQ multiplex PCR, and its TCRdb copy is limited to in-frame clones, with some not included. The data contain roughly 130,000 clones, 75% to 85% of them singletons. The germline V gene encodes CDR1 GTSNPN and CDR2 SVGIG (reference sequence). There are 15 residues in the CDR3. Trimming stripped 3 bases from V and 0 bases from J, with 11 bases between. Sequencing was carried out using PBMCs. This sequence joins TRBV30 and TRBJ1-4; D not resolved. This receptor was obtained from a male donor in good health and CMV-seronegative. The CDR3 DNA reads as TGTGCCTGGAGGCCCCGGGGTGCAACTAATGAAAAACTGTTTTTT. This codes for CAWRPRGATNEKLFF.